This entry lists 8 T cell receptor beta chains sequenced from one sample in a study of T cells after yellow fever vaccination. TCRdb reprocessed the 5' RACE reads with MiXCR, giving one entry per CDR3 protein. Altogether approximately 110,000 distinct CDR3 sequences are present, roughly 8.9% being singletons, with the ten largest covering about 25%. Sequencing was performed on CD8+ T cells sorted from PBMCs, taken 45 days after the yellow fever booster vaccination. The source is a man aged 30 to 39 who received the YFV17D yellow fever vaccine.

This clonotype was found many times. V gene TRBV27 combines with J gene TRBJ2-1; D might be TRBD1 or TRBD2, each matching 6 bases. V gave up 3 bases and J gave up 7 bases, with 10 bases separating them. The CDR3 length is 13 residues. The germline CDR1 and CDR2 sequences are MNHEY and SMNVEV (reference sequence). As DNA, the CDR3 is TGTGCCAGCAGTTTTGGAGGGGGGAATGAGCAGTTCTTC. As protein: CASSFGGGNEQFF.

The sample holds many counts of this clonotype. The chain employs TRBV5-6 and TRBJ2-7; 8 nucleotides match TRBD2. The J segment lost 1 base and the V segment lost 7 bases, leaving 4 bases of the junction unmatched. The CDR3 extends over 13 amino acids. Germline V gene data show CDR1 as SGHDT and CDR2 as YYEEEE. The CDR3 loop reads CASSGGVSYEQYF. CDR3 DNA sequence: TGTGCCAGCTCGGGGGGGGTTTCCTACGAGCAGTACTTC.

Regarding this clonotype: A much bigger clone sits one base away, suggesting this may be a read error. CDR3 sequence: CASSLGRLDYGYTF. In DNA form, the CDR3 reads TGCGCCAGCAGCCTCGGGAGGCTGGACTATGGCTACACCTTC. The V call is TRBV5-1, the J call TRBJ1-2; the D is unclear. CDR1 is SGHRS, CDR2 YFSETQ, per germline. The CDR3 is made up of 14 amino acids. With 4 bases removed from V and 3 bases from J, the gap between germline ends came to 13 bases.

This clonotype showed up many times. The chain joins TRBV7-6 to TRBJ2-3, with D perhaps TRBD2 (6 bases). This CDR3 has 15 residues. The V gene lost 3 bases and the J gene lost 8 bases, with 18 bases spanning the gap. Looked up from germline, CDR1 is SGHVS and CDR2 is FNYEAQ. CDR3 DNA sequence: TGTGCCAGCAGCTTGGCGACTAGTTCTGGGGGTACGCAGTATTTT. Protein: CASSLATSSGGTQYF.

The chain employs TRBV4-2 and TRBJ2-7; TRBD2 is a possible D gene (6 bases). Germline CDR1 is LGHNA and CDR2 is YNFKEQ. The germline V and J ends were trimmed by 2 bases and 3 bases, with 11 bases remaining between them. The CDR3 is made up of 14 amino acids. CDR3: CASSQPGTYYEQYF. CDR3 nucleotide sequence: TGTGCCAGCAGCCAACCCGGGACTTACTACGAGCAGTACTTC.

Ten or more counts support this clonotype. The CDR3 nucleotides are TGCGCCAGCAGCCAAGCGAGACATACCTACGAGCAGTACTTC. Translation gives CASSQARHTYEQYF. The V and J genes are TRBV4-3 and TRBJ2-7; D is uncertain. Germline-derived CDR1 and CDR2 are LGHNA and YSLEER. The CDR3 contains 14 residues. The V and J ends lost 1 base and 2 bases respectively, with 9 bases between them.

This clonotype was counted at least ten times. V usage is TRBV29-1 and J usage is TRBJ2-7; D is perhaps TRBD1 (5 bases). This CDR3 has 13 amino acids. The germline V and J ends were trimmed by 4 bases and 0 bases, with 10 bases remaining between them. Germline V CDR1 and CDR2: SQVTM, ANQGSEA. The CDR3 sequence: CSVGTPSSYEQYF. The CDR3 region has the DNA TGCAGCGTTGGGACACCAAGCTCCTACGAGCAGTACTTC.

In this sample, this clonotype turned up a few times. The chain has TRBV7-6 and TRBJ2-7; 10 nucleotides align to TRBD2. Trimming took 2 bases from V and 4 from J; bases not matched to a gene: 2. The CDR3 totals 14 residues. CDR1 and CDR2 (germline): SGHVS, FNYEAQ. The CDR3 loop is CASSLSTSGYEQYF. The CDR3 DNA is TGTGCCAGCAGCTTATCGACTAGCGGGTACGAGCAGTACTTC. Based on the CDR3 plus reference TRBV7-6 and TRBJ2-7, the full variable domain is GAGVSQSPRYKVTKRGQDVALRCDPISGHVSLYWYRQALGQGPEFLTYFNYEAQQDKSGLPNDRFSAERPEGSISTLTIQRTEQRDSAMYRCASSLSTSGYEQYFGPGTRLTVT.